This passage covers 16 T cell receptor beta chains from one sample sequenced in a study of identical twins. TCRdb re-called the 5' RACE reads with MiXCR, one entry per CDR3 protein. Among about 530,000 distinct CDR3 sequences listed, roughly 15% were seen once. This sample was also put to use in a study of yellow fever vaccine responses in identical twins.

Specimen: CD4+ T cells sorted from blood. Receptors originate from a woman younger than 30 in good health.

This clonotype was observed at least ten times. The chain joins TRBV10-3 to TRBJ2-2; 7 bases align to TRBD1. CDR1 is ENHRY and CDR2 is SYGVKD in the germline V gene. Trimming removed 6 bases from V and 5 bases from J; junction bases left unmatched: 6. CDR3 length: 14 residues. This CDR3 is CAIRPQGDTGELFF. The CDR3 DNA is TGTGCCATCAGGCCCCAGGGGGATACCGGGGAGCTGTTTTTT.

This clonotype was found a few times. The chain joins TRBV29-1 to TRBJ2-7, with D possibly TRBD1 on 6 matching bases. V was pared by 7 bases and J by 2 bases, with 12 bases between. CDR1 and CDR2 from the germline V gene are SQVTM and ANQGSEA. The CDR3 length is 12 residues. The CDR3 region is CSATTGPYEQYF. The CDR3 DNA sequence: TGCAGCGCTACGACAGGACCCTACGAGCAGTACTTC.

The J gene is TRBJ2-1, the V gene TRBV12-3 or TRBV12-4; 12 nucleotides align to TRBD2. The CDR3 loop spans 14 amino acids. The ends lost 3 bases at V and 9 bases at J; junction bases unmatched: 3. The CDR3 DNA follows: TGTGCCAGCAGTTTTCCTAGCGGGAGGGCTGAGCAGTTCTTC. This sequence encodes CASSFPSGRAEQFF.

As regards this clonotype: One junction end disagrees with the germline gene, perhaps due to a read error. The CDR3 region is CASSLTGLASSSYNEQFF. The CDR3 nucleotides read TGTGCCAGTAGCTTAACGGGCCTAGCCTCGAGCTCCTACAATGAGCAGTTCTTC. The V and J genes are TRBV7-3 and TRBJ2-1; tentatively, D is TRBD2 (5 bases). The CDR3 runs 18 residues. CDR1 and CDR2 from the germline V gene are SGHTA and FQGTGA.

In its sample, this clonotype was seen a few times. J is TRBJ2-1 and V is TRBV12-3 or TRBV12-4, with a tentative D call TRBD2 (7 bases). V dropped 5 bases and J dropped 6 bases, with 11 bases sitting between them. The CDR3 length is 13 residues. CDR3 in amino acids: CASSQRGGNEQFF. CDR3 nucleotides: TGTGCCAGCAGTCAAAGGGGGGGCAATGAGCAGTTCTTC.

This clonotype was seen repeatedly, ten times or more. The DNA for the CDR3 is TGCAGCGTTGGTGCGGGTTTCCCCTGGGGTGAGCAGTTCTTC. Its protein product is CSVGAGFPWGEQFF. The rearrangement joins TRBV29-1 to TRBJ2-1; D possibly corresponds to TRBD2 (5 bases). The V gene's germline CDR1 is SQVTM and CDR2 ANQGSEA. The V end was cut by 4 bases, the J end by 9 bases, with 19 bases between. CDR3 length: 14 amino acids.

J is TRBJ2-7 and V is TRBV7-2, with a weak D call TRBD1 (5 bases). V lost 5 bases and J lost 2, with 13 bases in between. The CDR3 is 14 amino acids. Germline CDR1 is SGHTA and CDR2 is FQGNSA. The CDR3 region is CASSRSAGTYEQYF. The CDR3 bases are TGTGCCAGCAGCCGGTCCGCAGGGACCTACGAGCAGTACTTC.

The rearrangement links TRBV7-9 to TRBJ2-2; maybe TRBD1 (6 bases). Germline V CDR1 and CDR2: SEHNR, FQNEAQ (reference sequence). This CDR3 is 14 amino acids long. The V end was cut by 8 bases, the J end by 2 bases, with 12 bases between. The CDR3 coding sequence is TGTGCCAGCTCAGGGGAACACAACACCGGGGAGCTGTTTTTT. Encoded protein: CASSGEHNTGELFF.

In its sample, this clonotype was seen a few times. The V gene is TRBV12-3 or TRBV12-4, the J gene TRBJ2-3; D ambiguous. V lost 0 bases to trimming and J lost 7 bases, with 8 bases between them. The CDR3 sequence is 13 residues long. The CDR3 sequence is CASSLAPTNTQYF. Here the CDR3 DNA reads TGTGCCAGCAGTTTAGCGCCCACGAATACGCAGTATTTT.

There are a few counts of this clonotype. The V call is TRBV14, the J call TRBJ2-7; D gene uncertain. Germline V gives CDR1 SGHDN, CDR2 FVKESK. V dropped 3 bases and J dropped 3 bases, with 21 bases sitting between them. CDR3 length: 17 amino acids. In DNA form, the CDR3 reads TGTGCCAGCAGCCATTACTGGAAGATAGCTGGGTACTACGAGCAGTACTTC. Translated: CASSHYWKIAGYYEQYF.

The chain uses TRBV12-3 or TRBV12-4 and TRBJ2-7; 8 nucleotides line up with TRBD1. Trimming at V came to 6 bases and at J to 6 bases, leaving 4 bases not matched to a gene. The CDR3 has 12 residues. CDR3 amino acids: CASSPGTGEQYV. In nucleotides, the CDR3 is TGTGCCAGCAGCCCTGGGACAGGCGAGCAGTACGTC.

This clonotype has only a few counts. The chain couples TRBV20-1 to TRBJ2-5; D may match TRBD1 or TRBD2 (6 bases each). Looked up from germline, CDR1 is DFQATT and CDR2 is SNEGSKA (reference sequence). The CDR3 has 14 residues. Trimming stripped 3 bases from V and 4 bases from J, with 15 bases between. CDR3 sequence (DNA): TGCAGTGCTAGGGAGGGGGGCTCCGGAGAGACCCAGTACTTC. Its translation: CSAREGGSGETQYF.

This clonotype has at least ten counts. The DNA of the CDR3 is TGCGCCAGCAGTAAACCAACGGGACAGGGGGCAACACGTAGCAATCAGCCCCAGCATTTT. Its protein is CASSKPTGQGATRSNQPQHF. The chain combines TRBV10-2 with TRBJ1-5; 12 nucleotides align to TRBD1. CDR1 is WSHSY and CDR2 is SAAADI in the germline V gene. This CDR3 contains 20 residues. The J segment lost 0 bases and the V segment lost 5 bases, leaving 14 bases of the junction unmatched.

In its sample, this clonotype was seen a few times. The chain recombines TRBV11-1 with TRBJ2-1, with D perhaps TRBD2 (7 bases). The CDR3 is made up of 18 amino acids. Germline CDR1 SGHAT, CDR2 FQDESV (reference sequence). Trimming stripped 2 bases from V and 2 bases from J, with 19 bases between. The CDR3 DNA reads TGTGCCAGCAGCTTATCGGCGGGGGCCATGGGGGCCTACAATGAGCAGTTCTTC. Translating it yields CASSLSAGAMGAYNEQFF.

The chain links TRBV20-1 to TRBJ1-1; no clear D. The CDR3 extends over 11 amino acids. V was pared by 6 bases and J by 6 bases, with 11 bases between. CDR1 DFQATT and CDR2 SNEGSKA come from the germline V gene (reference sequence). This chain's CDR3 is CSARKGAEAFF. For the CDR3, the DNA is TGCAGTGCCAGGAAGGGCGCTGAAGCTTTCTTT.

V and J are TRBV7-7 and TRBJ2-3; maybe TRBD2 (5 bases). The CDR3 has 12 amino acids. V shed 5 bases and J shed 6 bases, with 9 bases lying between them. CDR1 and CDR2 (germline): SSHAT, FNYEAQ (reference sequence). CDR3 sequence (DNA): TGTGCCAGCAGCAACGGGGTGGATACGCAGTATTTT. It encodes CASSNGVDTQYF.